The 9 T cell receptor beta chains below come from one sample, sequenced in a study of patients and donors after allogeneic stem cell transplantation. TCRdb reprocessed the RT-PCR reads via MiXCR and lists one record per CDR3 protein. Of roughly 30,000 distinct CDR3 sequences in the sample, 6.5% to 7% were seen once. The sample comprised blood, either unsorted or a sorted T cell fraction (not recorded which). All receptors derive from a human donor who was either an allogeneic HSCT recipient or a stem cell or donor lymphocyte infusion donor (not recorded which). It is not recorded whose cells these are; they may come from a transplant donor.

This clonotype was recorded a few times. J is TRBJ2-1 and V is TRBV2; D is unclear. Trimming stripped 3 bases from V and 0 bases from J, with 9 bases between. The CDR3 covers 15 residues. Germline CDR1 reads SNHLY; CDR2 reads FYNNEI. DNA of the CDR3: TGTGCCAGCAGTGACGGTCAGAGCTCCTACAATGAGCAGTTCTTC. Protein product: CASSDGQSSYNEQFF.

This clonotype was seen ten or more times. The rearrangement uses TRBV9 and TRBJ1-4, with D unresolved. V gave up 3 bases and J gave up 3 bases, with 12 bases separating them. CDR1 is SGDLS, CDR2 YYNGEE, per germline. This CDR3 is built from 15 residues. CDR3 coding DNA: TGTGCCAGCAGCGCCACCCCGGAGGCTAATGAAAAACTGTTTTTT. As protein: CASSATPEANEKLFF. Variable domain in full (rest from reference TRBV9 and TRBJ1-4): DSGVTQTPKHLITATGQRVTLRCSPRSGDLSVYWYQQSLDQGLQFLIQYYNGEERAKGNILERFSAQQFPDLHSELNLSSLELGDSALYFCASSATPEANEKLFFGSGTQLSVL.

The chain combines TRBV4-3 with TRBJ2-5, with D perhaps matching TRBD1 (7 bases). Looked up from germline, CDR1 is LGHNA and CDR2 is YSLEER. The CDR3 totals 17 residues. The germline V and J ends were trimmed by 0 bases and 5 bases, with 19 bases remaining between them. The CDR3 DNA is TGCGCCAGCAGCCAAGACCCCGCAGGGGGGCCCGGGGAGACCCAGTACTTC. As protein: CASSQDPAGGPGETQYF.

By sample share, this clonotype is medium-sized. V is TRBV11-2 and J is TRBJ1-1; D is undetermined. V was cut by 1 base and J by 0 bases, with 9 bases left in between. This CDR3 region has 15 residues. Germline assignment: CDR1 SGHAT and CDR2 FQNNGV. The CDR3 loop is CASSLVSGMNTEAFF. The CDR3 bases are TGTGCCAGCAGCTTAGTTTCCGGGATGAACACTGAAGCTTTCTTT. Looking up the rest from reference TRBV11-2 and TRBJ1-1 gives the full variable domain: EAGVAQSPRYKIIEKRQSVAFWCNPISGHATLYWYQQILGQGPKLLIQFQNNGVVDDSQLPKDRFSAERLKGVDSTLKIQPAKLEDSAVYLCASSLVSGMNTEAFFGQGTRLTVV.

This clonotype was found many times. The chain joins TRBV6-1 to TRBJ1-2; D is unresolved. The V end lost 0 bases, the J end lost 4 bases, and 6 bases lay between the germline ends. The CDR3 is 13 amino acids. Per the germline V gene, CDR1 is MNHNS and CDR2 is SASEGT. This CDR3 reads CASSEATVYGYTF. CDR3 sequence (DNA): TGTGCCAGCAGTGAAGCAACAGTCTATGGCTACACCTTC.

This clonotype has at least ten counts. The chain has TRBV4-1 and TRBJ2-7, with D perhaps matching TRBD1 (6 bases). Germline V CDR1 and CDR2: MGHRA, YSYEKL. V was shortened by 3 bases and J by 4 bases, with 13 bases between the two germline ends. The CDR3 is 14 residues long. The CDR3 protein is CASSHARGWYEQYF. CDR3 nucleotides: TGCGCCAGCAGCCACGCCAGGGGATGGTACGAGCAGTACTTC.

This clonotype was seen repeatedly, ten times or more. The chain recombines TRBV24-1 with TRBJ2-3; the match to TRBD2 covers 7 bases. In germline, CDR1 is KGHDR, CDR2 SFDVKD. The CDR3 spans 14 residues. The V gene end was trimmed by 8 bases and the J gene end by 2 bases; junction bases not matched to a gene: 6. CDR3 region: CATNRAGDTDTQYF. The CDR3 bases are TGTGCCACCAACCGGGCGGGGGACACAGATACGCAGTATTTT.

This clonotype turned up a few times. This rearrangement joins TRBV4-3 to TRBJ2-3; D is unresolved. The CDR3 loop spans 15 amino acids. The ends were cut back, 3 bases at V and 4 bases at J, with 14 bases in the middle. Germline CDR1 LGHNA, CDR2 YSLEER. The chain's CDR3 is CASSQLPAGADTQYF. The CDR3 DNA sequence: TGCGCCAGCAGCCAGCTACCCGCCGGAGCAGATACGCAGTATTTT.

This clonotype was detected only a few times. The chain recombines TRBV14 with TRBJ1-5; 9 bases fit TRBD1. V trimming: 1 base; J trimming: 5 bases; junction bases outside the gene matches: 18. The length of the CDR3 is 20 residues. Germline CDR1 reads SGHDN; CDR2 reads FVKESK. In DNA form, the CDR3 reads TGTGCCAGCAGCCAAGCGCGCCTCAGGGACAGGGAGAATTCGGATCAGCCCCAGCATTTT. Translating it yields CASSQARLRDRENSDQPQHF.